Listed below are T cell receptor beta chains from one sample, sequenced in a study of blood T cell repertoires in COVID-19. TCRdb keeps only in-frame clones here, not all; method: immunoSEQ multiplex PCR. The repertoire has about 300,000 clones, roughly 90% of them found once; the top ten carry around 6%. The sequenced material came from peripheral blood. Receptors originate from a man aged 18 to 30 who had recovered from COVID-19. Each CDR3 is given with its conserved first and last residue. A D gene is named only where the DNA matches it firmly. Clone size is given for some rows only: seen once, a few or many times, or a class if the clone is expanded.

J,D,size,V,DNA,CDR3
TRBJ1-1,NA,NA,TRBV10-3,TGTGCCATCAGTGAGTTAACAGGGACGAACACTGAAGCTTTCTTT,CAISELTGTNTEAFF
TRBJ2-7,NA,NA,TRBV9,TGTGCCAGCAGCGCCCGGGACAACCAAAGAGGCGAGCAGTACTTC,CASSARDNQRGEQYF
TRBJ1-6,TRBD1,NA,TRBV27,TGTGCCAGCAGTCACCGGGACAGGGCTAATTCACCCCTCCACTTT,CASSHRDRANSPLHF
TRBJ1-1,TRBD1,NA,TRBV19,TGTGCCAGTAGCACTCCGACAGGGTTCACTGAAGCTTTCTTT,CASSTPTGFTEAFF
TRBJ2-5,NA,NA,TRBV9,TGTGCCAGCAGCGTAGGGCAGGGGGGGACCCAGTACTTC,CASSVGQGGTQYF
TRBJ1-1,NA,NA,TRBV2,TGTGCCAGCAGTGAAGCCGGGACTAAGAACACTGAAGCTTTCTTT,CASSEAGTKNTEAFF
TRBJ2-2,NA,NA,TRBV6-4,TGTGCCAGCAGTGCCACAGGGCACGGGGAGCTGTTTTTT,CASSATGHGELFF
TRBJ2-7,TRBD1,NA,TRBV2,TGTGCCAGCAGTGGGGGACAGGTCCCTTACGAGCAGTACTTC,CASSGGQVPYEQYF
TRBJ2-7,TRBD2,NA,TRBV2,TGTGCCAGCAGTGAAGGGGCGGGGGGCTACGAGCAGTACTTC,CASSEGAGGYEQYF
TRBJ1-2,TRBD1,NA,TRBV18,TGTGCCAGCTCACCCAACAGGGGGAGTATCCATGGCTACACCTTC,CASSPNRGSIHGYTF
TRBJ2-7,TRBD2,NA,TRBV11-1,TGTGCCAGCAGCTTTACCGGGACTAGCGCTATAGAGCAGTACTTC,CASSFTGTSAIEQYF
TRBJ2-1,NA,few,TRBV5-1,TGCGCCAGCACAGGCTCGGACAATGAGCAGTTCTTC,CASTGSDNEQFF
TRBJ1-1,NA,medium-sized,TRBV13,TGTGCCAGCAGCTTGCGACAGCTAATGAACACTGAAGCTTTCTTT,CASSLRQLMNTEAFF
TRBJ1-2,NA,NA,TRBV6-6,TGTGCCAGCAGTTACTCACAGCTTTCCTATGGCTACACCTTC,CASSYSQLSYGYTF
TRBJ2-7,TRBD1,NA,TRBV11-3,TGTGCCAGCAGCTCTGGACAGGGTCGGTCCCACGAGCAGTACTTC,CASSSGQGRSHEQYF
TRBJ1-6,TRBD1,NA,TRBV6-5,TGTGCCAGCAGTCGAGACAGGGGTGAATCACCCCTCCACTTT,CASSRDRGESPLHF
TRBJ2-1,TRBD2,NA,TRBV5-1,TGCGCCAGCAGCCCGGGCGGGAGTACCTACAATGAGCAGTTCTTC,CASSPGGSTYNEQFF
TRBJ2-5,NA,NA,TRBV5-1,TGCGCCAGCAGCGGGGCGAATTCGGGAGAGACCCAGTACTTC,CASSGANSGETQYF
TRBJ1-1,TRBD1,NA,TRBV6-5,TGTGCCAGCAGGGGACAGGGATTTACTGAAGCTTTCTTT,CASRGQGFTEAFF
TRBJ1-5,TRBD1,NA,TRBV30,TGTGCCTGGAGTCCCCAGGGACAGGGGGCCGGTCAGCCCCAGCATTTT,CAWSPQGQGAGQPQHF
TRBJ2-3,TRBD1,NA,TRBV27,TGTGCCAGCAGTTTGGGGACAGGGAGCACAGATACGCAGTATTTT,CASSLGTGSTDTQYF
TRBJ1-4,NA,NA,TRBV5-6,TGTGCCAGCACCTTGGGGAGGGCAACTAATGAAAAACTGTTTTTT,CASTLGRATNEKLFF
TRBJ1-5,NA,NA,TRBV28,TGTGCCAGCAGCCCGACTGCATTGGGTCAGCCCCAGCATTTT,CASSPTALGQPQHF
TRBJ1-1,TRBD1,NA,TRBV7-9,TGTGCCAGCAGCGGACCTCAGACAGGGATGAACACTGAAGCTTTCTTT,CASSGPQTGMNTEAFF
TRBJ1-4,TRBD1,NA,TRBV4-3,TGCGCCAGCAGCCAATACAGGGGGCTGGGGAACGAAAAACTGTTTTTT,CASSQYRGLGNEKLFF
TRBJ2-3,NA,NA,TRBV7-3,TGTGCCAGCAGCTCTTATGAGGGTAGCACAGATACGCAGTATTTT,CASSSYEGSTDTQYF
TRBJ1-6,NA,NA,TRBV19,TGTGCCAGTAGTAAGTGGGCGAGCTCCTATAATTCACCCCTCCACTTT,CASSKWASSYNSPLHF
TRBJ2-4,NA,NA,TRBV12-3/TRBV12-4,TGTGCCAGCGGCCAAGAGGCCCTGGACATTCAGTACTTC,CASGQEALDIQYF
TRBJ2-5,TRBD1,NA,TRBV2,TGTGCCAGCAGTGAACCGGGACAGGGAGGGGAGACCCAGTACTTC,CASSEPGQGGETQYF